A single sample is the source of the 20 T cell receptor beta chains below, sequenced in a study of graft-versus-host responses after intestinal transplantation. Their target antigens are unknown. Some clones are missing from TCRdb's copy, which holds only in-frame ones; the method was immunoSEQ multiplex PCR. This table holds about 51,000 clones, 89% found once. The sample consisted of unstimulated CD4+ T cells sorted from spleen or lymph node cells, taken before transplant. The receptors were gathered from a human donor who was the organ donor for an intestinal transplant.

The CDR3 here is CASRGGGEKLFF. DNA of the CDR3: TGTGCCAGTAGGGGGGGTGGAGAAAAACTGTTTTTT. The chain uses TRBV28 and TRBJ1-4; D perhaps matches TRBD1 (6 bases). The ends were cut back, 9 bases at V and 8 bases at J, with 13 bases in the middle. This CDR3 contains 12 residues. From germline, CDR1 is MDHEN and CDR2 SYDVKM.

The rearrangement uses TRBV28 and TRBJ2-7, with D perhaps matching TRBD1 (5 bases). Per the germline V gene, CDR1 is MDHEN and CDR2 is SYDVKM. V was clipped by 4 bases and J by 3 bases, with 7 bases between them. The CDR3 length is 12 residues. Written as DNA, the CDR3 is TGTGCCAGCAGTTACAGGCTCTACGAGCAGTACTTC. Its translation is CASSYRLYEQYF.

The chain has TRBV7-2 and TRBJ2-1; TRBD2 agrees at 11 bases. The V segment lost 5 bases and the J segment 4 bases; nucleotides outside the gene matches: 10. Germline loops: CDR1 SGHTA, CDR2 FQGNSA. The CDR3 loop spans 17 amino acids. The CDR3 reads CASSAGGTSGTYNEQFF. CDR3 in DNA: TGTGCCAGCAGCGCGGGGGGGACTAGCGGTACTTACAATGAGCAGTTCTTC.

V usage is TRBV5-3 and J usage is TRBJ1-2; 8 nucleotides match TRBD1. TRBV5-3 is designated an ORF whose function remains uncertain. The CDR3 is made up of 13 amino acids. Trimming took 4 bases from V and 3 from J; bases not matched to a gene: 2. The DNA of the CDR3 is TGTGCCAGAAGCAAGACAGGGGACTATGGCTACACCTTC. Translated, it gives CARSKTGDYGYTF.

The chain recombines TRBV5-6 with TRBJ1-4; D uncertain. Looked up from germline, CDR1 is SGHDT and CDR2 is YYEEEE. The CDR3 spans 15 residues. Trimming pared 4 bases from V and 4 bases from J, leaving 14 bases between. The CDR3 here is CASSPAAARNEKLFF. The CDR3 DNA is TGTGCCAGCAGCCCGGCGGCAGCGCGTAATGAAAAACTGTTTTTT.

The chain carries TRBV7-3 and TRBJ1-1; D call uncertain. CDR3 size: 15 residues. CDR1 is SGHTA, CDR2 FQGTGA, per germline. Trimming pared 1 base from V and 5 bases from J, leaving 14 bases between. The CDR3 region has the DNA TGTGCCAGCAGCTTAAGGGCAGCTACGTTAACTGAAGCTTTCTTT. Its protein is CASSLRAATLTEAFF.

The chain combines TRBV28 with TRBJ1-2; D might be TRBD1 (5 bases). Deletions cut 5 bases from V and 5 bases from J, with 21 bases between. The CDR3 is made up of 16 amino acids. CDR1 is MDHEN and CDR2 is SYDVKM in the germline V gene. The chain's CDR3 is CASSTSGTSMGYGYTF. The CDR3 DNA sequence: TGTGCCAGCAGTACCTCCGGGACTTCTATGGGGTATGGCTACACCTTC.

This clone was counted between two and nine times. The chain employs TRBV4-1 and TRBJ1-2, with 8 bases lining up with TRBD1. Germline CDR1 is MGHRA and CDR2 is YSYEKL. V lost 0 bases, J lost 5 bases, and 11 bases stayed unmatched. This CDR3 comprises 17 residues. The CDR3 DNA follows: TGCGCCAGCAGCCAAGATGCTTTAGGGACAGGCCTTTATGGCTACACCTTC. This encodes CASSQDALGTGLYGYTF.

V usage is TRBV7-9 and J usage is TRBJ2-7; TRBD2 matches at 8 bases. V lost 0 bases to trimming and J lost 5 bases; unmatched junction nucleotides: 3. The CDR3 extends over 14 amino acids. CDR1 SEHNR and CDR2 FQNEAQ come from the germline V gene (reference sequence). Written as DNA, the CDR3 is TGTGCCAGCAGCTTAGCCGGGAGGGTTAACGAGCAGTACTTC. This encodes CASSLAGRVNEQYF.

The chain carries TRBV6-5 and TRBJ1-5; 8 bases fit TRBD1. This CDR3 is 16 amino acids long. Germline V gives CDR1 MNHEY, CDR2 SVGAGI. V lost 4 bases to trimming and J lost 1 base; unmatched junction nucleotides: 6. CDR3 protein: CASSSPGGASNQPQHF. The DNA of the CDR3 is TGTGCCAGCAGTTCCCCAGGGGGCGCGAGCAATCAGCCCCAGCATTTT.

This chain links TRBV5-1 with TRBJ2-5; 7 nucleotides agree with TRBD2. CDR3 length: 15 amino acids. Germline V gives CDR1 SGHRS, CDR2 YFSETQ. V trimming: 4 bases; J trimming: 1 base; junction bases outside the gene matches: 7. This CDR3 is CASSKLGGGQETQYF. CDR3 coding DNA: TGCGCCAGCAGCAAGCTGGGGGGGGGCCAAGAGACCCAGTACTTC.

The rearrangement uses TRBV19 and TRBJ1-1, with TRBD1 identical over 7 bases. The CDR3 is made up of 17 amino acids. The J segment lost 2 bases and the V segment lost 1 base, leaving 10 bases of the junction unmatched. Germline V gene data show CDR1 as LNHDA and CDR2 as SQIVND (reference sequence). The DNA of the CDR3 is TGTGCCAGTAGTATAGGATACAGGGGCACTATCAACACTGAAGCTTTCTTT. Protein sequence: CASSIGYRGTINTEAFF.

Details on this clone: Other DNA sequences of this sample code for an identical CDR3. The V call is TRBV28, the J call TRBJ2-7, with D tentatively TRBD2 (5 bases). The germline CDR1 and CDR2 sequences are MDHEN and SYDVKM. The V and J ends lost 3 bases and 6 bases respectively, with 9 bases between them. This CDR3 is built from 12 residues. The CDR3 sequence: CASSLLGSEQYF. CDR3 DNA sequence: TGTGCCAGCAGTTTGTTGGGGAGCGAGCAGTACTTC.

As DNA, the CDR3 is TGTGCCAGCAGTTTATTTATAGCGGGGGCCACAGATACGCAGTATTTT. Translated: CASSLFIAGATDTQYF. The V and J genes are TRBV27 and TRBJ2-3; 9 bases line up with TRBD2. This CDR3 is 16 amino acids long. The trim removed 1 base at V and 2 bases at J, leaving 4 bases unmatched. Per the germline V gene, CDR1 is MNHEY and CDR2 is SMNVEV (reference sequence).

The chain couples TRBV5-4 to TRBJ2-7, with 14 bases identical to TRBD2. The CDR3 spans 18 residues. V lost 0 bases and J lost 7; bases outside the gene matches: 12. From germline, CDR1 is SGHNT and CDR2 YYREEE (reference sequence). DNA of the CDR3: TGTGCCAGCAGCTTGGAGACTAGCGGGAGGGTATTCCTACGAGAGCAGTACTTC. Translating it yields CASSLETSGRVFLREQYF.

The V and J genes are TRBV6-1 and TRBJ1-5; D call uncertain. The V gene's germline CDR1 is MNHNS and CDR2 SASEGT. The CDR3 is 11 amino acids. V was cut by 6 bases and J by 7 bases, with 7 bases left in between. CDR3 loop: CASRERQPQHF. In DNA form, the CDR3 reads TGTGCCAGCAGAGAGAGGCAGCCCCAGCATTTT.

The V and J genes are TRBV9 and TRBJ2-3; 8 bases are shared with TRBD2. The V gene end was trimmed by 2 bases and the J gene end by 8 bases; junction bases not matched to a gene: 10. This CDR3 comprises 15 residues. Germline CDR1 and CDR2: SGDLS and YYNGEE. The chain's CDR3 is CASSVLGLVGGTQYF. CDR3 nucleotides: TGTGCCAGCAGCGTCCTGGGACTAGTGGGAGGTACGCAGTATTTT.

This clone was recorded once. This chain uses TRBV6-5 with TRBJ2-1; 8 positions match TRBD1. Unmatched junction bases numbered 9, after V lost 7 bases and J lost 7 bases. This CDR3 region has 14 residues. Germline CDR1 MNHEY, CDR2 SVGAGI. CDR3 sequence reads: CASKRQGTSNEQFF. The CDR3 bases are TGTGCCAGCAAGCGACAGGGGACCTCAAATGAGCAGTTCTTC.

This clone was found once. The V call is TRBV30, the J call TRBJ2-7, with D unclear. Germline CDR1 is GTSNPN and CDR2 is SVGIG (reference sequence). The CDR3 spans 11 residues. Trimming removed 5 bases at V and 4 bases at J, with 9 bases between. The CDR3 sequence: CAWGPFYEQYF. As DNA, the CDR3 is TGTGCCTGGGGCCCTTTTTACGAGCAGTACTTC.

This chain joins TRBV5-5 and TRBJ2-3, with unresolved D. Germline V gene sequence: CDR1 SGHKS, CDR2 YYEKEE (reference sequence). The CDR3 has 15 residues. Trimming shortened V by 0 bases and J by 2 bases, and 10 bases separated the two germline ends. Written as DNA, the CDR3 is TGTGCCAGCAGCTTGGTGACAACCTCCACAGATACGCAGTATTTT. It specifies CASSLVTTSTDTQYF.